The 2 T cell receptor beta chains below come from one sample, sequenced in a study of T cell responses to AZD1222 COVID-19 vaccine. The table came from immunoSEQ multiplex PCR; TCRdb's copy has only in-frame clones and leaves some out. The sample contains approximately 150,000 clones, approximately 91% of which appear only once. This specimen was peripheral blood, taken on day 0 of AZD1222 vaccination. All receptors come from an adult in good health.

This clone was observed a single time. V and J are TRBV29-1 and TRBJ1-4; D is possibly TRBD1 (6 bases). With 4 bases removed from V and 3 bases from J, the gap between germline ends came to 9 bases. The germline V gene has CDR1 SQVTM and CDR2 ANQGSEA. This CDR3 is 13 amino acids long. CDR3 sequence reads: CSVAGAANEKLFF. The CDR3 DNA follows: TGCAGCGTTGCGGGGGCGGCTAATGAAAAACTGTTTTTT.

CDR3 residues: CASSQSWGVGEQYF. In nucleotides, the CDR3 is TGCGCCAGCAGCCAGTCCTGGGGGGTTGGTGAGCAGTACTTC. This sequence joins TRBV4-3 and TRBJ2-7, with D possibly being TRBD2 (6 bases). Between the trimmed V and J ends, which lost 3 bases and 7 bases, there was a span of 16 bases. Germline assignment: CDR1 LGHNA and CDR2 YSLEER. CDR3 size: 14 residues.